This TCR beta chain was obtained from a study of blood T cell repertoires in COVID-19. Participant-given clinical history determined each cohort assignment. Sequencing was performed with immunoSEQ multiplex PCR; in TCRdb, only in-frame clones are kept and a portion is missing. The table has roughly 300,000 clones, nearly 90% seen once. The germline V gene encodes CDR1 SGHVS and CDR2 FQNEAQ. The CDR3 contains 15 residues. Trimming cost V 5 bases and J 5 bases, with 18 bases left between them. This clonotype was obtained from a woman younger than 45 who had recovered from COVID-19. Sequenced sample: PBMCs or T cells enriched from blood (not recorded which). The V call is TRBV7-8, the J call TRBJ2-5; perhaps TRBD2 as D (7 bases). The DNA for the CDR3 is TGTGCCAGCAGCCCCTGGGAGGGGGTCTCGGAGACCCAGTACTTC. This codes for CASSPWEGVSETQYF.